The 25 T cell receptor beta chains listed next were all sequenced from one sample in a study of identical twins listed by TCRdb under 2016. Library preparation employed 5' RACE. The sample was run on an Illumina HiSeq 2000. TCRdb took the public reads, trimmed them with fastp at Q25, ran MiXCR for clone calling and kept in-frame beta chains. Rows are combined by CDR3 protein, so each entry shows the most common genes and DNA. Across this sample there are more than 400,000 distinct CDR3 sequences, with nearly 15% seen only once. The ten largest clones take up 0.44% of the sample. These same records also appear under a second study, on yellow fever vaccine responses in identical twins.

Material: CD4+ T cells sorted from blood. Receptor source: a woman between 18 and 29 years old in good health.

There are many counts of this clonotype. J is TRBJ2-7 and V is TRBV27, with D unresolved. This CDR3 is built from 13 residues. The germline V gene has CDR1 MNHEY and CDR2 SMNVEV (reference sequence). The V and J ends lost 3 bases and 1 base respectively, with 7 bases between them. In nucleotides, the CDR3 is TGTGCCAGCAGTTTCCAGAAATCCTACGAGCAGTACTTC. Its protein is CASSFQKSYEQYF.

The chain joins TRBV20-1 to TRBJ2-2; 7 nucleotides align to TRBD2. CDR1 is DFQATT, CDR2 SNEGSKA, per germline (reference sequence). J was trimmed by 2 bases and V by 1 base; bases with no gene match: 4. The CDR3 loop spans 15 amino acids. The CDR3 sequence: CSARVGTTNTGELFF. DNA of the CDR3: TGCAGTGCTAGAGTAGGGACTACAAACACCGGGGAGCTGTTTTTT.

This clonotype occurred a few times. The chain employs TRBV20-1 and TRBJ2-4; TRBD2 aligns across 9 bases. Trimming at V came to 5 bases and at J to 0 bases, leaving 11 bases not matched to a gene. The CDR3 covers 17 residues. Germline CDR1 and CDR2: DFQATT and SNEGSKA (reference sequence). The CDR3: CSALTSGNPLAKNIQYF. CDR3 DNA: TGCAGTGCTTTGACTAGCGGTAACCCTCTAGCCAAAAACATTCAGTACTTC.

Many counts were recorded for this clonotype. This chain links TRBV10-1 with TRBJ1-4; D remains ambiguous. The germline V gene has CDR1 WNHNN and CDR2 SYGVQD (reference sequence). Trimming shortened V by 4 bases and J by 6 bases, and 6 bases separated the two germline ends. The CDR3 contains 12 residues. CDR3: CASSAGYEKLFF. The CDR3 region has the DNA TGCGCCAGCAGTGCGGGGTATGAAAAACTGTTTTTT.

The CDR3 coding sequence is TGTGCCAGCAGCCAAGATCTTGGCGAGCAGTACGTC. This encodes CASSQDLGEQYV. This rearrangement joins TRBV14 to TRBJ2-7; D uncertain. V dropped 0 bases and J dropped 6 bases, with 6 bases sitting between them. The CDR3 length is 12 residues. The germline CDR1 and CDR2 sequences are SGHDN and FVKESK.

This clonotype was recorded a few times. The genes are TRBV5-1 and TRBJ2-1; TRBD1 aligns across 8 bases. The germline V gene encodes CDR1 SGHRS and CDR2 YFSETQ. Unmatched junction bases numbered 4, after V lost 3 bases and J lost 2 bases. CDR3 length: 15 amino acids. The CDR3 loop reads CASSSTGATYNEQFF. The CDR3 region has the DNA TGCGCCAGCAGCTCGACAGGGGCCACCTACAATGAGCAGTTCTTC.

The DNA for the CDR3 is TGTGCCATCAGCTCCCCGGGGAACACTGAAGCTTTCTTT. Its protein is CAISSPGNTEAFF. This chain joins TRBV10-3 and TRBJ1-1; no definite D call. The germline gives CDR1 ENHRY, CDR2 SYGVKD. V dropped 6 bases and J dropped 1 base, with 9 bases sitting between them. This CDR3 is built from 13 residues.

This clonotype came up many times. The genes are TRBV7-6 and TRBJ1-5; 7 bases agree with TRBD1. The ends lost 5 bases at V and 3 bases at J; junction bases unmatched: 4. The CDR3 runs to 14 residues. Germline V lookup: CDR1 SGHVS, CDR2 FNYEAQ. DNA for the CDR3: TGTGCCAGCAGCGCGACAGGGTACAATCAGCCCCAGCATTTT. This codes for CASSATGYNQPQHF. The full variable domain, with the rest looked up from reference TRBV7-6 and TRBJ1-5, is GAGVSQSPRYKVTKRGQDVALRCDPISGHVSLYWYRQALGQGPEFLTYFNYEAQQDKSGLPNDRFSAERPEGSISTLTIQRTEQRDSAMYRCASSATGYNQPQHFGDGTRLSIL.

The J gene is TRBJ2-4, the V gene TRBV19; 9 bases are a match to TRBD2. Germline CDR1 and CDR2: LNHDA and SQIVND (reference sequence). J was trimmed by 0 bases and V by 8 bases; bases with no gene match: 11. The CDR3 loop spans 17 amino acids. Written as DNA, the CDR3 is TGTGCCAGTTCTTCCTTGGGCGGGGGGGGAGCCAAAAACATTCAGTACTTC. Protein sequence: CASSSLGGGGAKNIQYF.

This clonotype was seen a few times. The chain employs TRBV5-1 and TRBJ2-5; the D gene is possibly TRBD1 (5 bases). Germline V lookup: CDR1 SGHRS, CDR2 YFSETQ. This CDR3 is 13 amino acids long. Trimming cost V 1 base and J 5 bases, with 9 bases left between them. The CDR3 DNA sequence: TGCGCCAGCAGCTTGTTGAAGGGGGAGACCCAGTACTTC. Its protein product is CASSLLKGETQYF.

This clonotype was seen more than once but under ten times. V usage is TRBV12-3 or TRBV12-4 and J usage is TRBJ2-5, with 11 bases fitting TRBD2. Trimming removed 8 bases from V and 3 bases from J; junction bases left unmatched: 8. The CDR3 has 15 residues. CDR3 residues: CASGRLAGIKETQYF. The CDR3 nucleotides are TGTGCCAGCGGGCGACTAGCGGGGATCAAAGAGACCCAGTACTTC.

The V and J genes are TRBV12-3 or TRBV12-4 and TRBJ2-2; 7 nucleotides line up with TRBD1. CDR3 length: 17 amino acids. The V and J ends lost 8 bases and 1 base, in that order; junction bases with no gene match: 13. The CDR3 nucleotides are TGTGCCAGCCGATGGGGACAGAGAGGGAGGAACACCGGGGAGCTGTTTTTT. It yields the protein CASRWGQRGRNTGELFF.

This clonotype was found a few times. The chain is built from TRBV7-8 and TRBJ2-7, with a weak D call TRBD2 (6 bases). Trimming left V 5 bases short and J 5 bases short, with 22 bases between. The CDR3 sequence is 16 residues long. Germline V CDR1 and CDR2: SGHVS, FQNEAQ. The CDR3 coding sequence is TGTGCCAGCAGCAACTATGGGGGGAGCCTTGGAAACGAGCAGTACTTC. Its protein product is CASSNYGGSLGNEQYF.

In this sample, this clonotype turned up many times. The rearrangement uses TRBV20-1 and TRBJ2-3; D unresolved. The length of the CDR3 is 14 residues. The V gene's germline CDR1 is DFQATT and CDR2 SNEGSKA (reference sequence). The V end was cut by 3 bases, the J end by 4 bases, with 14 bases between. CDR3 in DNA: TGCAGTGCTAGGCCGGGTCCTTCCCCAGATACGCAGTATTTT. Protein product: CSARPGPSPDTQYF.

This chain uses TRBV10-3 with TRBJ2-5; D is ambiguous. V lost 4 bases and J lost 3, with 9 bases in between. The germline gives CDR1 ENHRY, CDR2 SYGVKD. This CDR3 is built from 13 residues. Written as DNA, the CDR3 is TGTGCCATCAGTGGGTTTGCGGAAGAGACCCAGTACTTC. Residues: CAISGFAEETQYF.

The J gene is TRBJ2-7, the V gene TRBV7-7; perhaps TRBD1 as D (6 bases). V was cut by 5 bases and J by 3 bases, with 11 bases left in between. The CDR3 totals 13 residues. Germline assignment: CDR1 SSHAT and CDR2 FNYEAQ (reference sequence). CDR3 sequence reads: CASSRDMGYEQYF. CDR3 bases: TGTGCCAGCAGCCGGGACATGGGCTACGAGCAGTACTTC.

The chain recombines TRBV5-1 with TRBJ2-1, with TRBD2 matching over 11 bases. CDR3 length: 18 residues. From germline, CDR1 is SGHRS and CDR2 YFSETQ. The junction had 14 bases not matched to a gene; V was cut back by 5 bases and J by 4 bases. The CDR3 protein is CASSSGLAGISSYNEQFF. The CDR3, as DNA: TGCGCCAGCAGTTCTGGACTAGCGGGTATTTCTTCTTACAATGAGCAGTTCTTC.

The chain recombines TRBV28 with TRBJ2-1, with D possibly TRBD1 on 6 matching bases. The CDR3 consists of 17 residues. Looked up from germline, CDR1 is MDHEN and CDR2 is SYDVKM. Trimming shortened V by 3 bases and J by 3 bases, and 18 bases separated the two germline ends. The CDR3: CASSFNQGRTVYNEQFF. The CDR3 nucleotides read TGTGCCAGCAGTTTTAACCAGGGCAGGACAGTCTACAATGAGCAGTTCTTC.

The sample holds a few counts of this clonotype. The chain joins TRBV20-1 to TRBJ2-1; 9 nucleotides align to TRBD2. The CDR3 spans 15 residues. V shed 3 bases, J shed 7 bases, and the junction held 10 bases outside the gene matches. Germline-derived CDR1 and CDR2 are DFQATT and SNEGSKA (reference sequence). The CDR3 spells CSASGGRARSNEQFF. Written as DNA, the CDR3 is TGCAGTGCTAGTGGCGGGAGGGCACGTAGTAATGAGCAGTTCTTC.

This clonotype was observed a few times. This sequence joins TRBV12-3 or TRBV12-4 and TRBJ2-3; 8 bases are shared with TRBD1. The CDR3 spans 17 residues. Trimming cost V 2 bases and J 4 bases; bases outside gene matches: 11. The CDR3 sequence: CASSLYGRGRSADTQYF. The CDR3 DNA is TGTGCCAGCAGTTTATATGGCAGGGGGCGAAGTGCAGATACGCAGTATTTT.

This clonotype was seen only a few times. V is TRBV12-3 or TRBV12-4 and J is TRBJ2-7; either TRBD1 or TRBD2 may fit D (5 bases each). The germline V and J ends were trimmed by 6 bases and 6 bases, with 21 bases remaining between them. The CDR3 spans 15 residues. CDR3 loop: CASSPRVGERREQYF. The CDR3 coding sequence is TGTGCCAGCAGCCCACGGGTGGGGGAGAGGCGCGAGCAGTACTTC.

This clonotype was seen repeatedly, ten times or more. The V and J genes are TRBV4-1 and TRBJ1-2, with a tentative D call TRBD1 (5 bases). The germline V and J ends were trimmed by 4 bases and 4 bases, with 19 bases remaining between them. Germline CDR1 reads MGHRA; CDR2 reads YSYEKL. The CDR3 totals 16 residues. Written as DNA, the CDR3 is TGCGCCAGCAGCCCCGATTTGAGGGGCGACCGCTATGGCTACACCTTC. This encodes CASSPDLRGDRYGYTF.

The CDR3 DNA reads TGCAGCGCCGAAGGGGCTAGCGACTACAATGAGCAGTTCTTC. This codes for CSAEGASDYNEQFF. The rearrangement joins TRBV29-1 to TRBJ2-1, with TRBD2 as a possible D gene (6 bases). The CDR3 contains 14 residues. V dropped 7 bases and J dropped 3 bases, with 16 bases sitting between them. Germline CDR1 SQVTM, CDR2 ANQGSEA.

This clonotype was detected a few times. The chain combines TRBV7-9 with TRBJ2-2, with 11 bases fitting TRBD2. The J segment lost 0 bases and the V segment lost 6 bases, leaving 6 bases of the junction unmatched. Germline V gene data show CDR1 as SEHNR and CDR2 as FQNEAQ (reference sequence). The CDR3 contains 17 residues. In DNA form, the CDR3 reads TGTGCCAGCAGACGGACTAGCGGGCACGCGAACACCGGGGAGCTGTTTTTT. Its translation: CASRRTSGHANTGELFF. The variable domain in full, with the rest retrieved from reference TRBV7-9 and TRBJ2-2, is DTGVSQNPRHKITKRGQNVTFRCDPISEHNRLYWYRQTLGQGPEFLTYFQNEAQLEKSRLLSDRFSAERPKGSFSTLEIQRTEQGDSAMYLCASRRTSGHANTGELFFGEGSRLTVL.

This clonotype has only a few counts. The V call is TRBV12-3 or TRBV12-4, the J call TRBJ2-3; D remains unclear. This CDR3 region has 14 residues. Trimming pared 2 bases from V and 2 bases from J, leaving 8 bases between. CDR3 sequence reads: CASSLILTTDTQYF. In nucleotides, the CDR3 is TGTGCCAGCAGTTTAATACTGACCACAGATACGCAGTATTTT.